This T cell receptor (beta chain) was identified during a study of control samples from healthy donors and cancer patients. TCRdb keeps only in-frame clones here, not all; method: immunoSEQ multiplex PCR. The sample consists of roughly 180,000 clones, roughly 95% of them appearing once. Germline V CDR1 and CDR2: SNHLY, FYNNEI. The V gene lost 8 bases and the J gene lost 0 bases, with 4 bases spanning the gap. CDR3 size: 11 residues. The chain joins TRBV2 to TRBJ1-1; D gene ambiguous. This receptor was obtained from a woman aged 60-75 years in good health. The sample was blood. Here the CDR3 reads CASLVNTEAFF. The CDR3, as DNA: TGTGCCAGCTTGGTGAACACTGAAGCTTTCTTT.